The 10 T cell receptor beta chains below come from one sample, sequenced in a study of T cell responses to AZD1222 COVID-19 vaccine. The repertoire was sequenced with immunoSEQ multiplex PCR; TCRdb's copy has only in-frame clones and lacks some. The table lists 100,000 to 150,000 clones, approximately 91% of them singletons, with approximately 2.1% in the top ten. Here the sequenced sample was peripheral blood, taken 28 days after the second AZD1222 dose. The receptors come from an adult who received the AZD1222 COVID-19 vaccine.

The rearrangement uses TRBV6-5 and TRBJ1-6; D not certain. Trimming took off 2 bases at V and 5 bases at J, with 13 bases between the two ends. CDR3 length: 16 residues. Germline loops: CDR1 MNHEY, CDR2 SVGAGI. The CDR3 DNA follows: TGTGCCAGCAGTTACGGCCCGGGATGGGATAATTCACCCCTCCACTTT. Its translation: CASSYGPGWDNSPLHF.

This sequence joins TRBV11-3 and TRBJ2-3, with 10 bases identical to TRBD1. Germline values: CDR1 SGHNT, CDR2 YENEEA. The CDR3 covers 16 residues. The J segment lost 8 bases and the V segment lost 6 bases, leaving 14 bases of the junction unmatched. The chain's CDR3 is CASRARTGGRNGTQYF. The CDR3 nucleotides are TGTGCCAGCAGGGCCAGGACAGGGGGACGCAATGGTACGCAGTATTTT.

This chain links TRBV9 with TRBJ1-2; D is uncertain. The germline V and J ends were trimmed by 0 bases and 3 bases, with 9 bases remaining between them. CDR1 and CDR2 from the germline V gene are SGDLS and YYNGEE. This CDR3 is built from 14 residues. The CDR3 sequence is CASSVGPQDYGYTF. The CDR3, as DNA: TGTGCCAGCAGCGTAGGGCCTCAGGACTATGGCTACACCTTC.

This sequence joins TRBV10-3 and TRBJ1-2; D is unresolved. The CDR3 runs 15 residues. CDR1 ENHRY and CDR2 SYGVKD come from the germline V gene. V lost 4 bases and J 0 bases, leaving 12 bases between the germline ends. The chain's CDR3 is CAISGADRANYGYTF. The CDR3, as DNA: TGTGCCATCAGTGGGGCGGACCGGGCTAACTATGGCTACACCTTC.

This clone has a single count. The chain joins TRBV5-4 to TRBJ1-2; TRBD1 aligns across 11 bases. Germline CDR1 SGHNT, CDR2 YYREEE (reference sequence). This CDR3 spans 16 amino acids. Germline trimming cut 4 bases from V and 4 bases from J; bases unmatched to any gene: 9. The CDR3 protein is CASSQEGDRGFYGYTF. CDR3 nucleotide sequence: TGTGCCAGCAGCCAAGAGGGGGACAGGGGGTTCTATGGCTACACCTTC.

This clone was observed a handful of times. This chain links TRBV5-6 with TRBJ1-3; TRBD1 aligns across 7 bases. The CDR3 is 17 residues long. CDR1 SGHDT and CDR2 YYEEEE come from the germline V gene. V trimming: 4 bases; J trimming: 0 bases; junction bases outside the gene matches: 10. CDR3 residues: CASSRRTGLFSGNTIYF. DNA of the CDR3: TGTGCCAGCAGCAGAAGGACAGGTCTTTTCTCTGGAAACACCATATATTTT.

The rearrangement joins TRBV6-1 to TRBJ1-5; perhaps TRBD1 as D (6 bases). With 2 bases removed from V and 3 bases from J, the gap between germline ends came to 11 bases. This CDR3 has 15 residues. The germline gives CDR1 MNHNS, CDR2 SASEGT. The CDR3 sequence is CASSELGAYNQPQHF. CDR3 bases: TGTGCCAGCAGTGAATTGGGGGCTTACAATCAGCCCCAGCATTTT.

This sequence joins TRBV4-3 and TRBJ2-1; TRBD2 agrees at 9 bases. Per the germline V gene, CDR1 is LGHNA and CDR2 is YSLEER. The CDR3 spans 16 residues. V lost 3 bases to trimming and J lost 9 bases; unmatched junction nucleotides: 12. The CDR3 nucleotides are TGCGCCAGCAGCCAGGGAGACCCGGGACTAGCTTCTGAGCAGTTCTTC. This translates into CASSQGDPGLASEQFF.

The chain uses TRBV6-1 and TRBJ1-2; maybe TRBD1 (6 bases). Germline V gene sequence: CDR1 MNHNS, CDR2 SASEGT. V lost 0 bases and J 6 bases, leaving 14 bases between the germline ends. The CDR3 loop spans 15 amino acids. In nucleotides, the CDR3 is TGTGCCAGCAGTGAAGCGGTGGGGGGCGGCGATGGCTACACCTTC. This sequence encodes CASSEAVGGGDGYTF.

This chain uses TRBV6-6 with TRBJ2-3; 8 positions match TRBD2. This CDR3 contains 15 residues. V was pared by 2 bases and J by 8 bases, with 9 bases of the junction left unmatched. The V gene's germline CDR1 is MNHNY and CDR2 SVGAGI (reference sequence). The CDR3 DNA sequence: TGTGCCAGCAGTTACGGGACTAGTCTTCGAGGTACGCAGTATTTT. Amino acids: CASSYGTSLRGTQYF.